The 25 T cell receptor beta chains reported below all come from one sample, sequenced in a study of blood T cell repertoires in COVID-19. The data were produced by immunoSEQ multiplex PCR, yet TCRdb's version contains in-frame clones alone and is incomplete. The sample has 310,000 or so clones, around 90% seen once. Sequenced material: peripheral blood. The receptors here all came from a man aged 30 to 39 with COVID-19, enrolled during active disease.

This chain links TRBV7-2 with TRBJ2-3, with a weak D call TRBD2 (8 bases). The CDR3 sequence is 18 residues long. Trimming left V 4 bases short and J 2 bases short, with 22 bases between. The V gene's germline CDR1 is SGHTA and CDR2 FQGNSA. Written as DNA, the CDR3 is TGTGCCAGCAGCTACAGGGGAGGAACTAGCGGATTCACAGATACGCAGTATTTT. Protein sequence: CASSYRGGTSGFTDTQYF. The full variable domain, completed using reference TRBV7-2 and TRBJ2-3, is GAGVSQSPSNKVTEKGKDVELRCDPISGHTALYWYRQSLGQGLEFLIYFQGNSAPDKSGLPSDRFSAERTGGSVSTLTIQRTQQEDSAVYLCASSYRGGTSGFTDTQYFGPGTRLTVL.

The chain uses TRBV6-4 and TRBJ2-5; 7 bases are a match to TRBD1. The J segment lost 5 bases and the V segment lost 4 bases, leaving 7 bases of the junction unmatched. CDR3 length: 14 amino acids. From germline, CDR1 is MRHNA and CDR2 SNTAGT. CDR3 coding DNA: TGTGCCAGCAGTGTTAATCAGGGGGACGAGACCCAGTACTTC. Its protein product is CASSVNQGDETQYF.

The chain is built from TRBV6-5 and TRBJ1-1; 8 bases are a match to TRBD1. This CDR3 is 15 amino acids long. The trim removed 2 bases at V and 2 bases at J, leaving 4 bases unmatched. From germline, CDR1 is MNHEY and CDR2 SVGAGI. The CDR3 here is CASSYRGQVNTEAFF. CDR3 DNA: TGTGCCAGCAGTTACCGGGGACAGGTTAACACTGAAGCTTTCTTT.

V gene TRBV6-5 combines with J gene TRBJ2-1; TRBD1 matches at 7 bases. The length of the CDR3 is 14 residues. In germline, CDR1 is MNHEY, CDR2 SVGAGI. With 4 bases clipped from V and 5 bases from J, the junction kept 5 bases outside the gene matches. In DNA form, the CDR3 reads TGTGCCAGCAGTTGGGTCGACAGGGACAATGAGCAGTTCTTC. The encoded protein is CASSWVDRDNEQFF.

The chain joins TRBV20-1 to TRBJ2-1, with D unclear. V was clipped by 4 bases and J by 7 bases, with 17 bases between them. Germline V lookup: CDR1 DFQATT, CDR2 SNEGSKA (reference sequence). The CDR3 contains 14 residues. CDR3 DNA sequence: TGCAGTGCTAATGACCCGCGGTTCGGGAATGAGCAGTTCTTC. Translated, it gives CSANDPRFGNEQFF.

The chain has TRBV9 and TRBJ1-2; D possibly corresponds to TRBD1 (5 bases). This CDR3 is built from 18 residues. V was cut by 4 bases and J by 0 bases, with 22 bases left in between. Germline CDR1 and CDR2: SGDLS and YYNGEE. The DNA of the CDR3 is TGTGCCAGCAGCTTCCTTCCCTTTGACAGAAATACTAACTATGGCTACACCTTC. Translated: CASSFLPFDRNTNYGYTF.

This chain uses TRBV7-9 with TRBJ2-3, with 7 bases aligning to TRBD1. The CDR3 consists of 15 residues. CDR1 is SEHNR and CDR2 is FQNEAQ in the germline V gene (reference sequence). V lost 6 bases to trimming and J lost 0 bases; unmatched junction nucleotides: 6. The CDR3 coding sequence is TGTGCCAGCAGACGGGACAGTGCAAGCACAGATACGCAGTATTTT. As protein: CASRRDSASTDTQYF.

This clone was seen more than once but under ten times. The rearrangement links TRBV18 to TRBJ2-7; 7 nucleotides align to TRBD1. The CDR3 has 15 residues. CDR1 is KGHSH and CDR2 is LQKENI in the germline V gene. Losses at the gene ends were 0 bases for V and 5 bases for J; bases not matched to a gene: 7. CDR3 DNA: TGTGCCAGCTCACCACCAGGGGGCAGGGTAGACGAGCAGTACTTC. It yields the protein CASSPPGGRVDEQYF.

The chain carries TRBV5-4 and TRBJ1-6; 10 nucleotides line up with TRBD1. This CDR3 is built from 15 residues. Germline CDR1 reads SGHNT; CDR2 reads YYREEE (reference sequence). V lost 4 bases, J lost 12 bases, and 10 bases stayed unmatched. The CDR3 here is CASSRGGTGVEPLHF. Written as DNA, the CDR3 is TGTGCCAGCAGCCGAGGGGGGACAGGGGTGGAACCCCTCCACTTT.

This chain joins TRBV27 and TRBJ2-3; 11 bases are shared with TRBD2. The ends lost 0 bases at V and 2 bases at J; junction bases unmatched: 4. Germline V lookup: CDR1 MNHEY, CDR2 SMNVEV (reference sequence). The CDR3 runs 17 residues. The chain's CDR3 is CASSLSASGRFTDTQYF. In nucleotides, the CDR3 is TGTGCCAGCAGTTTATCGGCTAGCGGGAGGTTCACAGATACGCAGTATTTT.

V usage is TRBV10-1 and J usage is TRBJ1-2; 7 bases fit TRBD1. The germline gives CDR1 WNHNN, CDR2 SYGVQD (reference sequence). CDR3 length: 13 residues. The ends lost 7 bases at V and 14 bases at J; junction bases unmatched: 16. The CDR3 loop is CASNTLGDRATTF. The CDR3 DNA is TGCGCCAGCAATACACTCGGAGACAGGGCCACTACCTTC.

The chain carries TRBV7-9 and TRBJ2-3, with D possibly being TRBD1 (6 bases). The CDR3 extends over 18 amino acids. V lost 3 bases to trimming and J lost 4 bases, with 23 bases between them. The germline V gene encodes CDR1 SEHNR and CDR2 FQNEAQ (reference sequence). CDR3 in amino acids: CASSFPKSSGGEADTQYF. For the CDR3, the DNA is TGTGCCAGCAGCTTCCCTAAATCTTCTGGGGGCGAGGCAGATACGCAGTATTTT.

The gene calls are TRBV28 and TRBJ2-1; 11 bases line up with TRBD2. CDR3 length: 16 amino acids. Trimming cost V 6 bases and J 5 bases; bases outside gene matches: 9. Germline V gene sequence: CDR1 MDHEN, CDR2 SYDVKM. CDR3 sequence reads: CASSLLAGVTDNEQFF. For the CDR3, the DNA is TGTGCCAGCAGCCTACTAGCGGGAGTTACTGACAATGAGCAGTTCTTC.

In this sample, this clone turned up once. The chain employs TRBV15 and TRBJ2-5; the match to TRBD2 covers 10 bases. Losses at the gene ends were 7 bases for V and 3 bases for J; bases not matched to a gene: 8. The CDR3 spans 15 residues. CDR1 is LNHNV and CDR2 is YYDKDF in the germline V gene (reference sequence). CDR3 sequence reads: CATTLAGVRKETQYF. CDR3 bases: TGTGCCACCACTCTAGCGGGGGTAAGAAAAGAGACCCAGTACTTC.

This sequence joins TRBV5-1 and TRBJ1-3; the match to TRBD1 covers 7 bases. V dropped 0 bases and J dropped 7; count of bases not matched to a gene: 10. Germline CDR1 is SGHRS and CDR2 is YFSETQ. CDR3 size: 16 residues. CDR3 region: CASSLGAGQGVNTIYF. The DNA of the CDR3 is TGCGCCAGCAGCTTGGGGGCGGGTCAGGGGGTTAACACCATATATTTT.

The rearrangement links TRBV7-8 to TRBJ2-3; perhaps TRBD2 as D (5 bases). Germline CDR1 reads SGHVS; CDR2 reads FQNEAQ. This CDR3 region has 15 residues. The V end lost 0 bases, the J end lost 5 bases, and 12 bases lay between the germline ends. The CDR3 region is CASSLAARTLDTQYF. CDR3 coding DNA: TGTGCCAGCAGCTTAGCGGCGAGGACTCTAGATACGCAGTATTTT.

The chain employs TRBV21-1 and TRBJ2-5; the table's D call TRBD2 went unverified against the DNA. TRBV21-1 is marked as a pseudogene. The CDR3 consists of 15 residues. DNA of the CDR3: TGTGCCAGCAGCAGGCAACTAGCGGGAGGGGAGACCCAGTACTTC. This gives the protein CASSRQLAGGETQYF.

V gene TRBV21-1 combines with J gene TRBJ1-5; the DNA was not used to check the table's D call, TRBD1. TRBV21-1 corresponds to a pseudogene. The CDR3 consists of 15 residues. The CDR3 spells CASSIGTGLNQPQHF. CDR3 bases: TGTGCCAGCAGCATCGGGACAGGCCTAAATCAGCCCCAGCATTTT.

The chain joins TRBV18 to TRBJ1-1; 9 nucleotides match TRBD1. This CDR3 spans 15 amino acids. From germline, CDR1 is KGHSH and CDR2 LQKENI. J gave up 8 bases and V 3 bases, and 10 bases lay outside the gene matches. Here the CDR3 reads CASSPAPGQGLEAFF. CDR3 coding DNA: TGTGCCAGCTCACCCGCTCCGGGACAGGGTTTAGAAGCTTTCTTT.

The V call is TRBV28, the J call TRBJ1-2; 7 nucleotides agree with TRBD1. The CDR3 runs 15 residues. Germline CDR1 MDHEN, CDR2 SYDVKM. The junction had 12 bases not matched to a gene; V was cut back by 3 bases and J by 8 bases. The chain's CDR3 is CASSFGRDRKKGYTF. The CDR3 DNA follows: TGTGCCAGCAGTTTCGGGCGGGACAGAAAAAAGGGCTACACCTTC.

The chain combines TRBV6-6 with TRBJ2-1; 13 nucleotides line up with TRBD2. The V gene's germline CDR1 is MNHNY and CDR2 SVGAGI (reference sequence). Trimming took 6 bases from V and 5 from J; bases not matched to a gene: 22. CDR3 length equals 21 residues. This CDR3 is CASSVLAGGPIRPTLNNEQFF. The CDR3 bases are TGTGCCAGCAGCGTACTAGCGGGAGGGCCTATCCGCCCGACTCTGAACAATGAGCAGTTCTTC.

This clone showed up just once. The sample holds other DNA sequences that translate to the same CDR3. The chain is built from TRBV28 and TRBJ2-7; D gene ambiguous. This CDR3 region has 12 residues. V lost 5 bases and J lost 0, with 5 bases in between. The germline CDR1 and CDR2 sequences are MDHEN and SYDVKM. The chain's CDR3 is CASSPFSYEQYF. CDR3 in DNA: TGTGCCAGCAGTCCATTCTCCTACGAGCAGTACTTC. The full variable domain, rest sourced from reference TRBV28 and TRBJ2-7, is DVKVTQSSRYLVKRTGEKVFLECVQDMDHENMFWYRQDPGLGLRLIYFSYDVKMKEKGDIPEGYSVSREKKERFSLILESASTNQTSMYLCASSPFSYEQYFGPGTRLTVT.

V and J are TRBV7-2 and TRBJ2-7, with 8 bases matching TRBD1. The CDR3 loop spans 19 amino acids. CDR1 is SGHTA, CDR2 FQGNSA, per germline. The V gene end was trimmed by 1 base and the J gene end by 10 bases; junction bases not matched to a gene: 24. This chain's CDR3 is CASSLGLGAGQGNVEEQYF. CDR3 nucleotides: TGTGCCAGCAGCTTAGGACTAGGGGCCGGACAGGGAAACGTTGAGGAACAGTACTTC.

The J gene is TRBJ2-7, the V gene TRBV6-2 or TRBV6-3; D not certain. Between the trimmed V and J ends, which lost 1 base and 5 bases, there was a span of 6 bases. Per the germline V gene, CDR1 is MNHEY and CDR2 is SVGEGT. This CDR3 region has 12 residues. The CDR3: CASSYYADEQYF. The CDR3 region has the DNA TGTGCCAGCAGTTACTATGCGGACGAGCAGTACTTC.

The rearrangement uses TRBV6-2 or TRBV6-3 and TRBJ2-7, with D possibly TRBD2 on 5 matching bases. The V and J ends lost 5 bases and 7 bases respectively, with 18 bases between them. The CDR3 runs to 14 residues. The V gene's germline CDR1 is MNHEY and CDR2 SVGEGT. The CDR3 protein is CASSTLPTGGEQYF. CDR3 bases: TGTGCCAGCAGTACCTTACCTACGGGCGGGGAGCAGTACTTC.